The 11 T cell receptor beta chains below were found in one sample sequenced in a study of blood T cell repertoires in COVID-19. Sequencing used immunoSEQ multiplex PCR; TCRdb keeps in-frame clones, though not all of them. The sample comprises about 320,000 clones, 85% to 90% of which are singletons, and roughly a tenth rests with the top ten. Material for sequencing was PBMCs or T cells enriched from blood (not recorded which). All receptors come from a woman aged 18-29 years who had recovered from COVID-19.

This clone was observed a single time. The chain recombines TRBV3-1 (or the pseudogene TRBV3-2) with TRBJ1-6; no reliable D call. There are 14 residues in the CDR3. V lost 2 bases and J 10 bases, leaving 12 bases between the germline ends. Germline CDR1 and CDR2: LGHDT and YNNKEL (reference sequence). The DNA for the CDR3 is TGTGCCAGCAGCCAACCTCTCGGCGGCTCACCCCTCCACTTT. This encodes CASSQPLGGSPLHF.

The CDR3 DNA reads as TGTGCCAGCAGCCAAGCCAGGGGAACTGAAGCTTTCTTT. Its protein is CASSQARGTEAFF. The chain is built from TRBV14 and TRBJ1-1, with TRBD1 as a possible D gene (6 bases). This CDR3 is 13 amino acids long. The germline V gene has CDR1 SGHDN and CDR2 FVKESK. Trimming removed 1 base at V and 5 bases at J, with 8 bases between.

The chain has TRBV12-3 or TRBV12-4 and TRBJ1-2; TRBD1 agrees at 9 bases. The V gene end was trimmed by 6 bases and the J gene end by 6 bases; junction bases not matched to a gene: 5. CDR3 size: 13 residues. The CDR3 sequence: CASRTGTGNGYTF. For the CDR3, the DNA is TGTGCCAGCAGAACAGGGACAGGGAATGGCTACACCTTC.

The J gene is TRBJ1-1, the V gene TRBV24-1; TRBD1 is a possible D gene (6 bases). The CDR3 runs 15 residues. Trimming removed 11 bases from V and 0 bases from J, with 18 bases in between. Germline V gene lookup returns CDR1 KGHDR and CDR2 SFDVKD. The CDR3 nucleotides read TGTGCCATCTTCAGTAGTGGACAGATGAACACTGAAGCTTTCTTT. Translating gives CAIFSSGQMNTEAFF.

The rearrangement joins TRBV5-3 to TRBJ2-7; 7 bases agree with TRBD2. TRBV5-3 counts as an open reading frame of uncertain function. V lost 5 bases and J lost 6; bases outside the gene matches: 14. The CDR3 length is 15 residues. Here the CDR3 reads CARSLRKGEGGEQYF. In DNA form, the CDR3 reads TGTGCCAGAAGTTTACGTAAAGGGGAGGGAGGCGAGCAGTACTTC.

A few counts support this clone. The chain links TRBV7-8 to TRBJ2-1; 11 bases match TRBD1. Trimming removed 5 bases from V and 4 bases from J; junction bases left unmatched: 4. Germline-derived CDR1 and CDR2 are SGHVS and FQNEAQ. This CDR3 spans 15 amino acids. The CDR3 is CASSRGQGAYNEQFF. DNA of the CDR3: TGTGCCAGCAGCCGAGGACAGGGGGCATACAATGAGCAGTTCTTC.

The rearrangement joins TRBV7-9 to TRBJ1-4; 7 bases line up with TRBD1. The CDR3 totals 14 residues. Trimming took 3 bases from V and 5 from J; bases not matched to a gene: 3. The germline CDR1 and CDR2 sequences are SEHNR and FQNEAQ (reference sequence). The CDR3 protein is CASSFDRANEKLFF. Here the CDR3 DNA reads TGTGCCAGCAGCTTCGACAGGGCCAATGAAAAACTGTTTTTT.

The CDR3 nucleotides read TGTGCCAGCAGTGAACAGGGGGCTATCGGTGGCTACACCTTC. Its protein product is CASSEQGAIGGYTF. J is TRBJ1-2 and V is TRBV6-1; 8 bases are a match to TRBD1. This CDR3 has 14 amino acids. The V gene's germline CDR1 is MNHNS and CDR2 SASEGT. Trimming at V came to 2 bases and at J to 7 bases, leaving 6 bases not matched to a gene.

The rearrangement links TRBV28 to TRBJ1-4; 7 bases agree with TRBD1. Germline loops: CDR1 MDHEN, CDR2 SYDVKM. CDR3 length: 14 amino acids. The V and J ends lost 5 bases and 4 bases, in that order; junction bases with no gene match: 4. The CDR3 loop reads CASSQGQINEKLFF. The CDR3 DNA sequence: TGTGCCAGCAGTCAGGGACAGATTAATGAAAAACTGTTTTTT.

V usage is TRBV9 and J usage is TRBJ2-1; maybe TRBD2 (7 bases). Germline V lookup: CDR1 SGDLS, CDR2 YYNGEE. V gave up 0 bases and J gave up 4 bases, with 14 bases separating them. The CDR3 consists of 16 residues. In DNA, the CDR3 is TGTGCCAGCAGCGTAGTCTCGGGGGGCCCTTACAATGAGCAGTTCTTC. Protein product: CASSVVSGGPYNEQFF.

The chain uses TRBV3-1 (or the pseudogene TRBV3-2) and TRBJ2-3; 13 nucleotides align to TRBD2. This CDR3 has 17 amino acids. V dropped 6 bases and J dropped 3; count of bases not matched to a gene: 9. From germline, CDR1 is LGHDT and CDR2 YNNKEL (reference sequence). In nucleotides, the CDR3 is TGTGCCAGCAGTCAACTAGCGGGGGGGGAGAGGACAGATACGCAGTATTTT. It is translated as CASSQLAGGERTDTQYF.